The present T cell receptor beta chain was sequenced within a study of graft-versus-host responses after intestinal transplantation. The repertoire was sequenced with immunoSEQ multiplex PCR; TCRdb's copy has only in-frame clones and lacks some. The data show about 25,000 clones, with around 95% seen just once and approximately 0.82% held by the top ten. V lost 0 bases and J lost 8; bases outside the gene matches: 27. The CDR3 contains 22 residues. In germline, CDR1 is LNHNV, CDR2 YYDKDF (reference sequence). The chain combines TRBV15 with TRBJ1-4; 7 bases map to TRBD1. This material consisted of PBMCs, taken nearly 31 days after intestinal transplant. The clonotype was recovered from a human patient who received an intestinal transplant, so some T cells may come from the graft donor. Here the CDR3 DNA reads TGTGCCACCAGCAGAGATCCCCGGCCCCGTGACAGGGACCTAACTCCCCTAGAAAAACTGTTTTTT. It is translated as CATSRDPRPRDRDLTPLEKLFF.